A single sample gave rise to the 11 T cell receptor beta chains below, sequenced in a study of CD8+ T cells in alopecia areata. TCR sequencing used cDNA made by reverse transcription of extracted RNA. Produced via immunoSEQ multiplex PCR; TCRdb's table is partial and in-frame only. The data hold around 170,000 clones, with 40% to 65% observed a single time. As to treatment: oral pan-JAK inhibitor, 5-10 mg twice daily. The input for sequencing was CD8+ T cells sorted from blood, taken around week 54, from a patient treated with tofacitinib. All receptors come from a human donor with alopecia areata.

This clone was seen more than once but under ten times. V gene TRBV5-6 combines with J gene TRBJ2-7; 7 bases are a match to TRBD2. With 4 bases clipped from V and 5 bases from J, the junction kept 9 bases outside the gene matches. The CDR3 loop spans 14 amino acids. In germline, CDR1 is SGHDT, CDR2 YYEEEE. The DNA of the CDR3 is TGTGCCAGCAGCCCAGGATGGGAGGGCGACGAGCAGTACTTC. Amino acid sequence: CASSPGWEGDEQYF.

V usage is TRBV5-6 and J usage is TRBJ2-5; 11 nucleotides line up with TRBD2. Losses at the gene ends were 0 bases for V and 0 bases for J; bases not matched to a gene: 4. The CDR3 is made up of 17 amino acids. CDR1 SGHDT and CDR2 YYEEEE come from the germline V gene. The CDR3 DNA sequence: TGTGCCAGCAGCTTGGTCGTGACTAGCGGGGACCAAGAGACCCAGTACTTC. Amino acids: CASSLVVTSGDQETQYF.

This clone was detected a few times. The rearrangement uses TRBV4-1 and TRBJ1-5; D ambiguous. Germline loops: CDR1 MGHRA, CDR2 YSYEKL. The CDR3 length is 13 residues. V lost 1 base to trimming and J lost 4 bases, with 5 bases between them. The CDR3 DNA follows: TGCGCCAGCAGCCAAGGGGTTAATCAGCCCCAGCATTTT. Translating gives CASSQGVNQPQHF.

The genes are TRBV29-1 and TRBJ2-7, with D possibly matching TRBD1 (6 bases). V was shortened by 7 bases and J by 3 bases, with 19 bases between the two germline ends. CDR1 and CDR2 (germline): SQVTM, ANQGSEA. The CDR3 runs 14 residues. The CDR3 DNA follows: TGCAGCGCCATAACTGAACAGGGAATCTACGAGCAGTACTTC. Its translation is CSAITEQGIYEQYF.

V is TRBV4-1 and J is TRBJ1-1; D ambiguous. CDR3 length equals 13 residues. The ends were cut back, 5 bases at V and 6 bases at J, with 13 bases in the middle. Germline V CDR1 and CDR2: MGHRA, YSYEKL. CDR3 region: CASSIRPGAEAFF. The CDR3, as DNA: TGCGCCAGCAGCATCCGACCGGGTGCTGAAGCTTTCTTT.

This chain uses TRBV7-9 with TRBJ2-2; no definite D call. V was trimmed by 5 bases and J by 8 bases, leaving 15 bases between them. The germline CDR1 and CDR2 sequences are SEHNR and FQNEAQ (reference sequence). This CDR3 is built from 14 residues. The CDR3, as DNA: TGTGCCAGCAGCAGAAAGGCTAATCAGGGGGAGCTGTTTTTT. As protein: CASSRKANQGELFF.

This chain uses TRBV6-5 with TRBJ1-4, with 10 nucleotides matching TRBD1. The trim removed 7 bases at V and 12 bases at J, leaving 14 bases unmatched. The CDR3 sequence is 15 residues long. Germline assignment: CDR1 MNHEY and CDR2 SVGAGI. This CDR3 reads CASKWDRGPSGELFF. DNA for the CDR3: TGTGCCAGCAAGTGGGACAGGGGACCGTCTGGGGAACTGTTTTTT.

The chain carries TRBV5-4 and TRBJ1-5, with 9 bases that match TRBD1. The germline V gene has CDR1 SGHNT and CDR2 YYREEE (reference sequence). Trimming took 0 bases from V and 3 from J; bases not matched to a gene: 1. The length of the CDR3 is 15 residues. The CDR3, as DNA: TGTGCCAGCAGCTTGGACAGGGGGCCCAATCAGCCCCAGCATTTT. Translation: CASSLDRGPNQPQHF.

The CDR3 protein is CASSQRTRGAEGTQYF. The CDR3, as DNA: TGTGCCAGCAGCCAAAGGACGAGGGGCGCGGAAGGGACCCAGTACTTC. The V gene is TRBV14, the J gene TRBJ2-5; D is tentatively TRBD1 or TRBD2 (5 bases each). V shed 2 bases and J shed 7 bases, with 20 bases lying between them. The CDR3 contains 16 residues. Germline CDR1 SGHDN, CDR2 FVKESK.

This clone was detected a few times. The V call is TRBV6-5, the J call TRBJ1-6; 8 bases line up with TRBD1. This CDR3 is 15 amino acids long. Germline assignment: CDR1 MNHEY and CDR2 SVGAGI. Trimming removed 4 bases from V and 7 bases from J; junction bases left unmatched: 6. The chain's CDR3 is CASSWAGGMNSPLHF. The CDR3 bases are TGTGCCAGCAGTTGGGCAGGGGGCATGAATTCACCCCTCCACTTT.

The chain has TRBV29-1 and TRBJ2-7; the D gene could be TRBD1 or TRBD2 (5 bases each). V lost 6 bases and J 0 bases, leaving 12 bases between the germline ends. This CDR3 is 13 amino acids long. Germline CDR1 and CDR2: SQVTM and ANQGSEA. CDR3 DNA sequence: TGCAGCGTCCCGGGACGTTACTCCTACGAGCAGTACTTC. It yields the protein CSVPGRYSYEQYF.